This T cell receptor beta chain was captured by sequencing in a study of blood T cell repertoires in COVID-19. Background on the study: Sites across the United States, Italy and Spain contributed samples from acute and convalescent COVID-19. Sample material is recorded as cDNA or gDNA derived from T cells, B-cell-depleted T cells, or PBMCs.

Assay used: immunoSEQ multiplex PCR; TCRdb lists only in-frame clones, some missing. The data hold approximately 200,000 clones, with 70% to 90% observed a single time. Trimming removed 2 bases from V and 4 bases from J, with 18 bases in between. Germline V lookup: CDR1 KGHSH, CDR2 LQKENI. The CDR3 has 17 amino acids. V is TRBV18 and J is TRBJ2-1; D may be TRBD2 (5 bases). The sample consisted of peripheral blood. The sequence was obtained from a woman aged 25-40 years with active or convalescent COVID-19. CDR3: CASSPAAVGSRYNEQFF. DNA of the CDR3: TGTGCCAGCTCACCAGCGGCAGTAGGGAGTCGGTACAATGAGCAGTTCTTC.